This T cell receptor (beta chain) stems from a study of blood T cells in healthy people across ages. Study-wide findings and caveats: There were more naive CD4+ cells and higher diversity in long-lived donors than in aged donors. Measured against age, TCR beta diversity per million T cells decreased in a roughly linear manner.

The length of the CDR3 is 15 residues. Germline V CDR1 and CDR2: SGHTA, FQGNSA. The V gene lost 1 base and the J gene lost 0 bases, with 9 bases spanning the gap. A note on this clonotype: Its matching antigen is unknown.

A second PCR, run for roughly 6 to 11 cycles, used a sample-barcoded 5' primer plus a J-beta primer mix. TCRdb used MiXCR to reprocess the 5' RACE reads, holding one entry per CDR3 protein. The data show nearly 800,000 distinct CDR3 sequences, approximately 25% seen once. These data also formed part of another study, on T cells of mothers and their children.

The chain carries TRBV7-2 and TRBJ1-1, with D hard to call. The clonotype was recovered from a boy younger than 18 in good health. Sequencing used blood. The CDR3 reads CASSLEFQLNTEAFF. The CDR3 nucleotides are TGTGCCAGCAGCTTAGAGTTTCAGTTGAACACTGAAGCTTTCTTT.